This is a list of T cell receptor beta chains from one sample in a study of T cell responses to AZD1222 COVID-19 vaccine. Profiled with immunoSEQ multiplex PCR; TCRdb holds only in-frame clones, not every one. Of 100,000 to 150,000 clones listed, around 84% are singletons. The sample consisted of peripheral blood, taken 28 days after the second AZD1222 dose. All receptors derive from an adult who received the AZD1222 COVID-19 vaccine. The CDR3 runs from the conserved cysteine through the conserved F or W. Fields, in order: J gene, D gene, clone size, V gene, CDR3 DNA, CDR3 protein. D genes are given only for firm matches. For some rows the clone size is stated as once, few or many, or as a class when expanded; others skip it.

>TRBJ1-1|NA|few|TRBV7-9
TGTGCCAGCAGCTCCCGGGGTAGGGGAAACACTGAAGCTTTCTTT
CASSSRGRGNTEAFF
>TRBJ2-5|NA|NA|TRBV7-2
TGTGCCAGCAGCTTCGACTTTACTGGGGCGGACACCACGTACTTC
CASSFDFTGADTTYF
>TRBJ2-7|TRBD1|NA|TRBV6-5
TGTGCCAGCAGTTACTCGACCAGGGGGCTTAACGAGCAGTACTTC
CASSYSTRGLNEQYF
>TRBJ1-1|NA|NA|TRBV19
TGTGCCAGTAGTAGCCTCACAGGATTGAACACTGAAGCTTTCTTT
CASSSLTGLNTEAFF
>TRBJ1-2|NA|NA|TRBV2
TGTGCCAGCAGCCTTTGGGGGGGCGTGGAGGGCTACACCTTC
CASSLWGGVEGYTF
>TRBJ1-5|NA|once|TRBV4-1
TGCGCCAGCAGCCAAAGTTGGAATCAGCCCCAGCATTTT
CASSQSWNQPQHF
>TRBJ1-4|NA|NA|TRBV18
TGTGCCAGCTCACCGGACGGTTTTCGGGAAAAACTGTTTTTT
CASSPDGFREKLFF
>TRBJ2-2|NA|NA|TRBV1
TGCACCAGCAGCCCCCTCCCCAGAGAACTAGCGGGATTGAACACCGGGGAGCTGTTTTTT
CTSSPLPRELAGLNTGELFF
>TRBJ2-3|NA|NA|TRBV7-2
TGTGCCAGCAGCTTACGAGCGGTATACACAGATACGCAGTATTTT
CASSLRAVYTDTQYF
>TRBJ1-1|NA|once|TRBV5-6
TGTGCCAGCAGCTTGGCCCCAGACTCAGGAGCTTTCTTT
CASSLAPDSGAFF
>TRBJ2-5|TRBD1|NA|TRBV9
TGTGCCAGCAGCGGAACCGGGACAGAAGAGACCCAGTACTTC
CASSGTGTEETQYF
>TRBJ2-3|TRBD2|few|TRBV2
TGTGCCAGCAGTGAAAGACTAGCGGGAAGCACAGATACGCAGTATTTT
CASSERLAGSTDTQYF
>TRBJ2-2|NA|NA|TRBV4-3
TGCGCCAGCAGCCAAGATCCTGGCAGCCTGGGTACGGACACCGGGGAGCTGTTTTTT
CASSQDPGSLGTDTGELFF
>TRBJ1-2|TRBD1|NA|TRBV2
TGTGCCAGCAGTGCACAGGGGGGTCTCTCGTCCTCCGACTATGGCTACACCTTC
CASSAQGGLSSSDYGYTF
>TRBJ2-3|NA|NA|TRBV29-1
TGCAGCGTTGACCGAGACACAGATACGCAGTATTTT
CSVDRDTDTQYF
>TRBJ1-6|NA|NA|TRBV4-1
TGCGCCAGCAGCCAAGGTCCGACAGTATTCTATAATTCACCCCTCCACTTT
CASSQGPTVFYNSPLHF
>TRBJ1-2|TRBD1|few|TRBV11-2
TGTGCCAGCCGAAAATTAGGGACAGCAAGAGGGGATGGCTACACCTTC
CASRKLGTARGDGYTF
>TRBJ2-5|TRBD1|once|TRBV6-5
TGTGCCAGCAGTTACTCAGGGACAGGGGAGACCCAGTACTTC
CASSYSGTGETQYF
>TRBJ2-3|NA|NA|TRBV5-1
TGCGCCAGCAGCTTGGGCGGGACAGATACGCAGTATTTT
CASSLGGTDTQYF
>TRBJ2-1|NA|NA|TRBV27
TGTGCCAGCACCAATTGGACAGACTCCTACAATGAGCAGTTCTTC
CASTNWTDSYNEQFF
>TRBJ2-1|TRBD2|NA|TRBV5-6
TGTGCCAGCAAGGTAGCGGGAGTGGGCAATGAGCAGTTCTTC
CASKVAGVGNEQFF
>TRBJ1-6|NA|NA|TRBV28
TGTGCCAGCAGTTTTCTCAGTGATAATTCACCCCTCCACTTT
CASSFLSDNSPLHF
>TRBJ1-1|TRBD1|NA|TRBV27
TGTGCCAGCAGTACAGGGGGCGCCGGGTACACTGAAGCTTTCTTT
CASSTGGAGYTEAFF
>TRBJ1-1|NA|once|TRBV12-3/TRBV12-4
TGTGCCAGCAGACGGACGGTTGGGTTTGAAGCTTTCTTT
CASRRTVGFEAFF
>TRBJ2-7|NA|NA|TRBV12-2
TGTGCAAGTCGCTTAGAAACTAGCGGGAGTGAGTACGAGCAGTACTTC
CASRLETSGSEYEQYF
>TRBJ1-4|NA|NA|TRBV2
TGTGCCAGCAGCCTAAGCGGGGCAGCTAATGAAAAACTGTTTTTT
CASSLSGAANEKLFF
>TRBJ1-6|NA|NA|TRBV6-5
TGTGCCAGCAGTACCAGAGATAATTCACCCCTCCACTTT
CASSTRDNSPLHF
>TRBJ1-1|NA|NA|TRBV7-2
TGTGCCAGCAGCTTAGCATTTGCAGGGAGGCTCACTGAAGCTTTCTTT
CASSLAFAGRLTEAFF
>TRBJ2-5|TRBD1|NA|TRBV7-2
TGTGCCAGCAGCTTAGAGGGACAGGGGACGACCCAGTACTTC
CASSLEGQGTTQYF
>TRBJ1-1|TRBD1|NA|TRBV6-2/TRBV6-3
TGTGCCAGCAGCATGAACGACAGGGTGGTTACTGAAGCTTTCTTT
CASSMNDRVVTEAFF